This TCR beta chain was sequenced during a study of T cell repertoires in cytomegalovirus infection. As for the study in general: CMV infection and matching HLA type were both indicated by public TCR beta signatures.

Study-level points and caveats: What dominated the ex vivo response were HLA-C-restricted CMV-specific TCR beta clonotypes. Carriers of CMV plus the relevant HLA were identified by cumulative public TCR beta family frequency.

TCRdb passed the reads through MiXCR, listing each CDR3 protein once. The data show 630,000 or so distinct CDR3 sequences, 24% seen once. Germline CDR1 reads SGHTA; CDR2 reads FQGNSA. V shed 5 bases and J shed 6 bases, with 19 bases lying between them. The CDR3 extends over 15 amino acids. Concerning this clonotype: Its antigen is not identified. A much bigger clone sits one base away, suggesting this may be a read error.

The rearrangement links TRBV7-2 to TRBJ2-5, with TRBD1 as a possible D gene (6 bases). This sequence originates from a human donor in good health (CMV status not recorded). Some clones in this sample may be carry-over from other donors' samples. Input material: CD8+ T cells from PBMCs. CDR3 nucleotide sequence: TGTGCCAGCAGCCTCAGGGGTGGGGTTCCTAAGACCCAGTACTTC. As protein: CASSLRGGVPKTQYF.